Listed here are 18 T cell receptor beta chains from one sample, sequenced in a study of cytomegalovirus exposure and HLA in healthy donors. The PCR contained 60 Vbeta and 13 Jbeta primers. Sequencing was performed with immunoSEQ multiplex PCR; in TCRdb, only in-frame clones are kept and a portion is missing. The sample has about 100,000 clones; approximately 82% are singletons. The source material was PBMCs. The receptors stem from a woman younger than 30 in good health and CMV-seronegative.

This clone was counted a few times. The chain couples TRBV9 to TRBJ1-1, with a tentative D call TRBD1 (6 bases). CDR3 length: 13 residues. Per the germline V gene, CDR1 is SGDLS and CDR2 is YYNGEE. The V and J ends lost 3 bases and 7 bases respectively, with 13 bases between them. This CDR3 is CASSGDIGGEAFF. The DNA for the CDR3 is TGTGCCAGCAGCGGGGACATTGGCGGTGAAGCTTTCTTT.

J is TRBJ1-5 and V is TRBV19, with 11 bases fitting TRBD1. The CDR3 is 13 residues long. Germline loops: CDR1 LNHDA, CDR2 SQIVND (reference sequence). The J segment lost 6 bases and the V segment lost 9 bases, leaving 4 bases of the junction unmatched. CDR3 bases: TGTGCCAGCGGACAGGGGGCCGGTCAGCCCCAGCATTTT. Translated: CASGQGAGQPQHF.

This chain connects TRBV6-1 to TRBJ2-7; TRBD1 might be the D (5 bases). V was pared by 2 bases and J by 10 bases, with 15 bases between. Germline-derived CDR1 and CDR2 are MNHNS and SASEGT. The CDR3 runs 13 residues. CDR3 in DNA: TGTGCCAGCAGTGAAAGTGTGTTCCAGGGTCAGTACTTC. Residues: CASSESVFQGQYF.

J is TRBJ2-3 and V is TRBV28; D may be TRBD2 (6 bases). Germline-derived CDR1 and CDR2 are MDHEN and SYDVKM. This CDR3 is built from 15 residues. V was pared by 3 bases and J by 0 bases, with 10 bases between. The CDR3 is CASSFQGLSTDTQYF. CDR3 sequence (DNA): TGTGCCAGCAGTTTCCAGGGACTCAGCACAGATACGCAGTATTTT.

V usage is TRBV14 and J usage is TRBJ2-3; D is unclear. Germline V CDR1 and CDR2: SGHDN, FVKESK. Trimming shortened V by 0 bases and J by 5 bases, and 6 bases separated the two germline ends. The CDR3 totals 13 residues. The CDR3 loop reads CASSQELQDTQYF. The CDR3 DNA sequence: TGTGCCAGCAGCCAAGAACTCCAAGATACGCAGTATTTT.

The J gene is TRBJ2-5, the V gene TRBV5-6; 11 bases align to TRBD2. The better agreement between TRBJ2-7 and the DNA end casts doubt on the J call. Looked up from germline, CDR1 is SGHDT and CDR2 is YYEEEE. The CDR3 length is 15 residues. The CDR3 DNA is TGTGCCAGCAGCTTGGGTACTAGCGGGAGCTACGAGCAGTACTTC. It yields the protein CASSLGTSGSYEQYF.

The chain employs TRBV6-4 and TRBJ2-3; D not resolved. With 6 bases removed from V and 1 base from J, the gap between germline ends came to 8 bases. Germline CDR1 and CDR2: MRHNA and SNTAGT. The CDR3 covers 13 residues. The CDR3 bases are TGTGCCAGCAGCGCCGAGGGCACAGATACGCAGTATTTT. It specifies CASSAEGTDTQYF.

This chain connects TRBV28 to TRBJ2-7; D perhaps matches TRBD2 (5 bases). Germline-derived CDR1 and CDR2 are MDHEN and SYDVKM. CDR3 length equals 13 residues. Trimming took 7 bases from V and 5 from J, leaving 15 bases between them. CDR3 amino acids: CASKVRGPHEQYF. In nucleotides, the CDR3 is TGTGCCAGCAAAGTAAGAGGGCCCCACGAGCAGTACTTC.

The chain is built from TRBV19 and TRBJ2-3, with unresolved D. CDR1 is LNHDA, CDR2 SQIVND, per germline (reference sequence). The CDR3 consists of 14 residues. V lost 1 base and J 0 bases, leaving 5 bases between the germline ends. In DNA, the CDR3 is TGTGCCAGTAGTATAGGACATAGCACAGATACGCAGTATTTT. Its translation is CASSIGHSTDTQYF. Looking up the rest from reference TRBV19 and TRBJ2-3 gives the full variable domain: DGGITQSPKYLFRKEGQNVTLSCEQNLNHDAMYWYRQDPGQGLRLIYYSQIVNDFQKGDIAEGYSVSREKKESFPLTVTSAQKNPTAFYLCASSIGHSTDTQYFGPGTRLTVL.

The rearrangement links TRBV6-1 to TRBJ1-2; unclear D gene. The CDR3 runs to 15 residues. The germline V gene has CDR1 MNHNS and CDR2 SASEGT. This CDR3 reads CGLERVLPFNYGYTF. The CDR3 region has the DNA TGTGGCCTGGAGCGGGTGCTACCTTTTAACTATGGCTACACCTTC.

This rearrangement joins TRBV7-2 to TRBJ2-7; tentative D call: TRBD1 (6 bases). With 5 bases removed from V and 4 bases from J, the gap between germline ends came to 18 bases. There are 15 residues in the CDR3. Germline V CDR1 and CDR2: SGHTA, FQGNSA. CDR3 loop: CASSLQGSSNYEQYF. In DNA, the CDR3 is TGTGCCAGCAGCCTCCAGGGGTCCAGTAATTACGAGCAGTACTTC.

V and J are TRBV7-2 and TRBJ1-3; a weak D match, TRBD1 (5 bases). Per the germline V gene, CDR1 is SGHTA and CDR2 is FQGNSA. This CDR3 contains 14 residues. V lost 6 bases to trimming and J lost 2 bases, with 11 bases between them. CDR3 DNA sequence: TGTGCCAGCAGTGTTGGGGGGACTGGAAACACCATATATTTT. Its translation: CASSVGGTGNTIYF.

The genes are TRBV30 and TRBJ2-1; 9 positions match TRBD1. J gave up 7 bases and V 0 bases, and 13 bases lay outside the gene matches. CDR3 length: 17 amino acids. Germline V gene sequence: CDR1 GTSNPN, CDR2 SVGIG (reference sequence). The CDR3 loop is CAWSVLVWGQGRNEQFF. The CDR3 coding sequence is TGTGCCTGGAGTGTACTTGTCTGGGGACAGGGAAGAAATGAGCAGTTCTTC. Combining the CDR3 with reference TRBV30 and TRBJ2-1 gives the whole variable domain SQTIHQWPATLVQPVGSPLSLECTVEGTSNPNLYWYRQAAGRGLQLLFYSVGIGQISSEVPQNLSASRPQDRQFILSSKKLLLSDSGFYLCAWSVLVWGQGRNEQFFGPGTRLTVL.

The chain links TRBV28 to TRBJ2-2, with TRBD1 matching over 10 bases. CDR1 and CDR2 (germline): MDHEN, SYDVKM. CDR3 size: 14 residues. After removal of 8 bases from V and 4 bases from J, the junction contained 4 bases not matched to a gene. CDR3 amino acids: CASCGTGATGELFF. As DNA, the CDR3 is TGTGCCAGCTGTGGGACAGGGGCCACCGGGGAGCTGTTTTTT. Together with reference TRBV28 and TRBJ2-2, the CDR3 gives the full variable domain: DVKVTQSSRYLVKRTGEKVFLECVQDMDHENMFWYRQDPGLGLRLIYFSYDVKMKEKGDIPEGYSVSREKKERFSLILESASTNQTSMYLCASCGTGATGELFFGEGSRLTVL.

The rearrangement links TRBV29-1 to TRBJ2-7, with 8 nucleotides matching TRBD2. The J segment lost 0 bases and the V segment lost 6 bases, leaving 4 bases of the junction unmatched. The CDR3 covers 13 residues. In germline, CDR1 is SQVTM, CDR2 ANQGSEA. In DNA, the CDR3 is TGCAGCGTGAGCAGCGGGAGCTCCTACGAGCAGTACTTC. It yields the protein CSVSSGSSYEQYF.

This chain joins TRBV19 and TRBJ1-2; the D gene is possibly TRBD1 (5 bases). V was clipped by 7 bases and J by 7 bases, with 16 bases between them. Germline V gene data show CDR1 as LNHDA and CDR2 as SQIVND (reference sequence). The length of the CDR3 is 13 residues. The CDR3 spells CASTQTASSGYTF. For the CDR3, the DNA is TGTGCCAGTACTCAGACAGCCTCCTCTGGCTACACCTTC.

This clone was detected a few times. The chain carries TRBV28 and TRBJ2-7; 9 bases match TRBD1. This CDR3 comprises 14 residues. The V gene's germline CDR1 is MDHEN and CDR2 SYDVKM. V lost 6 bases to trimming and J lost 3 bases; unmatched junction nucleotides: 6. The CDR3 sequence: CASSPTGGVYEQYF. The CDR3 DNA reads as TGTGCCAGCAGCCCCACAGGGGGCGTCTACGAGCAGTACTTC.

The J gene is TRBJ2-3, the V gene TRBV7-9; 11 bases are a match to TRBD2. The CDR3 is 16 residues long. Looked up from germline, CDR1 is SEHNR and CDR2 is FQNEAQ (reference sequence). The V gene end was trimmed by 5 bases and the J gene end by 6 bases; junction bases not matched to a gene: 10. The DNA of the CDR3 is TGTGCCAGCAGCCCCCCGACTAGCGGGGTGCGGGATACGCAGTATTTT. The encoded protein is CASSPPTSGVRDTQYF.